Following are 28 T cell receptor beta chains from one sample sequenced in a study of blood T cell repertoires in COVID-19. Assay: immunoSEQ multiplex PCR; the TCRdb copy retains only in-frame clones and omits some. The data hold tens of thousands of clones, with around nine tenths observed a single time. Sequences were obtained from peripheral blood. The receptors here all came from a woman in her 70s with active COVID-19.

The chain combines TRBV21-1 with TRBJ2-7; the table's D call of TRBD2 was not tested on the DNA. TRBV21-1 is tagged as a pseudogene. The CDR3 is made up of 14 amino acids. CDR3 coding DNA: TGTGCCAGCATCCCTGGGACTGACTCCTACGAGCAGTACTTC. Protein product: CASIPGTDSYEQYF.

The chain links TRBV2 to TRBJ1-5; TRBD1 is a possible D gene (6 bases). This CDR3 comprises 13 residues. Trimming took 8 bases from V and 7 from J, leaving 15 bases between them. Looked up from germline, CDR1 is SNHLY and CDR2 is FYNNEI. DNA of the CDR3: TGTGCCAGCGCAGGGGTGGGGGAGCAGCCCCAGCATTTT. It specifies CASAGVGEQPQHF.

V and J are TRBV7-2 and TRBJ2-7; D is perhaps TRBD2 (5 bases). CDR3 length: 15 amino acids. Germline V gene sequence: CDR1 SGHTA, CDR2 FQGNSA. The V and J ends lost 5 bases and 12 bases respectively, with 26 bases between them. The DNA of the CDR3 is TGTGCCAGCAGCAACACCGGGATCCCCTCCACTTACACGTACTTC. Translating gives CASSNTGIPSTYTYF.

V is TRBV2 and J is TRBJ2-1; TRBD1 matches 7 bases. The length of the CDR3 is 13 residues. V shed 4 bases, J shed 9 bases, and the junction held 6 bases outside the gene matches. Germline CDR1 and CDR2: SNHLY and FYNNEI. This chain's CDR3 is CASSARGKVEQFF. In DNA form, the CDR3 reads TGTGCCAGCAGTGCCAGGGGGAAGGTTGAGCAGTTCTTC.

The chain recombines TRBV5-4 with TRBJ2-2; TRBD2 agrees at 12 bases. This CDR3 is built from 17 residues. Trimming took 0 bases from V and 3 from J; bases not matched to a gene: 3. Germline lookup yields CDR1 SGHNT and CDR2 YYREEE (reference sequence). The CDR3 DNA reads TGTGCCAGCAGCTTGGCTAGCGGGGGGGGTCACACCGGGGAGCTGTTTTTT. It yields the protein CASSLASGGGHTGELFF.

The rearrangement joins TRBV5-4 to TRBJ2-7; TRBD2 agrees at 14 bases. The CDR3 has 17 amino acids. Germline V gene sequence: CDR1 SGHNT, CDR2 YYREEE (reference sequence). The ends lost 0 bases at V and 1 base at J; junction bases unmatched: 3. The CDR3 sequence: CASSLGLAGGLSYEQYF. The DNA for the CDR3 is TGTGCCAGCAGCTTGGGACTAGCGGGGGGGCTGTCCTACGAGCAGTACTTC.

This chain links TRBV6-5 with TRBJ2-1, with D perhaps matching TRBD1 (5 bases). CDR1 is MNHEY and CDR2 is SVGAGI in the germline V gene. The CDR3 loop spans 15 amino acids. The V end lost 7 bases, the J end lost 0 bases, and 13 bases lay between the germline ends. CDR3 sequence: CASNPRVNSYNEQFF. CDR3 DNA: TGTGCCAGCAACCCCAGGGTAAACTCCTACAATGAGCAGTTCTTC.

The chain combines TRBV5-6 with TRBJ1-5; TRBD1 matches 7 bases. The germline V gene has CDR1 SGHDT and CDR2 YYEEEE. Trimming removed 4 bases from V and 4 bases from J; junction bases left unmatched: 5. The CDR3 extends over 14 amino acids. CDR3 region: CASSGGTANQPQHF. As DNA, the CDR3 is TGTGCCAGCAGCGGCGGGACAGCTAATCAGCCCCAGCATTTT. Full variable domain (remainder filled in from reference TRBV5-6 and TRBJ1-5): DAGVTQSPTHLIKTRGQQVTLRCSPKSGHDTVSWYQQALGQGPQFIFQYYEEEERQRGNFPDRFSGHQFPNYSSELNVNALLLGDSALYLCASSGGTANQPQHFGDGTRLSIL.

The rearrangement uses TRBV10-3 and TRBJ1-1; 7 bases fit TRBD1. Trimming removed 0 bases from V and 12 bases from J; junction bases left unmatched: 10. CDR3 length equals 14 residues. Germline loops: CDR1 ENHRY, CDR2 SYGVKD. Written as DNA, the CDR3 is TGTGCCATCAGTGAGTCAACGGGACAGCTTGTCCCTTTCTTT. This encodes CAISESTGQLVPFF.

This chain links TRBV13 with TRBJ2-2; 10 nucleotides align to TRBD1. V gave up 5 bases and J gave up 3 bases; unmatched junction bases: 6. The germline CDR1 and CDR2 sequences are PRHDT and FYEKMQ (reference sequence). The CDR3 contains 16 residues. CDR3 DNA sequence: TGTGCCAGCAGCCCGAGAGGGACAGGGGACACCGGGGAGCTGTTTTTT. The encoded protein is CASSPRGTGDTGELFF.

The J gene is TRBJ2-7, the V gene TRBV11-2; possible D gene TRBD1, 5 bases. Trimming removed 1 base from V and 0 bases from J, with 19 bases in between. Looked up from germline, CDR1 is SGHAT and CDR2 is FQNNGV. The CDR3 length is 18 residues. The CDR3 coding sequence is TGTGCCAGCAGCTTAGCCCTCCCCGACAGCCAGAGCTCCTACGAGCAGTACTTC. It translates to CASSLALPDSQSSYEQYF.

This clone was seen only a few times. The CDR3 coding sequence is TGTGCCAGCACGGGAAAGGGGGTTAGCACAGATACGCAGTATTTT. Translated: CASTGKGVSTDTQYF. The chain recombines TRBV7-9 with TRBJ2-3; perhaps TRBD1 as D (6 bases). The CDR3 totals 15 residues. V lost 7 bases, J lost 0 bases, and 14 bases lay in between. Germline V gene data show CDR1 as SEHNR and CDR2 as FQNEAQ (reference sequence).

This sequence joins TRBV27 and TRBJ1-2, with 10 bases matching TRBD1. V shed 5 bases, J shed 8 bases, and the junction held 11 bases outside the gene matches. Germline values: CDR1 MNHEY, CDR2 SMNVEV (reference sequence). The CDR3 is 15 residues long. CDR3 in amino acids: CASSRPGQGLEGYTF. As DNA, the CDR3 is TGTGCCAGCAGTCGACCGGGACAGGGGTTGGAAGGCTACACCTTC.

The CDR3 DNA follows: TGTGCCAGCAGTCCGTTGGGGGGGCGGGCAGATACGCAGTATTTT. This sequence encodes CASSPLGGRADTQYF. The chain couples TRBV2 to TRBJ2-3; D might be TRBD2 (7 bases). This CDR3 spans 15 amino acids. Per germline, CDR1 SNHLY and CDR2 FYNNEI. V lost 5 bases and J lost 4, with 16 bases in between.

The gene calls are TRBV3-1 (or the pseudogene TRBV3-2) and TRBJ2-2; D perhaps matches TRBD2 (6 bases). Trimming took off 4 bases at V and 3 bases at J, with 12 bases between the two ends. There are 15 residues in the CDR3. Germline V CDR1 and CDR2: LGHDT, YNNKEL (reference sequence). The CDR3 loop reads CASSPRDFYTGELFF. In nucleotides, the CDR3 is TGTGCCAGCAGCCCCCGGGACTTCTACACCGGGGAGCTGTTTTTT.

V gene TRBV21-1 combines with J gene TRBJ2-1; the table's D call, TRBD2, has no DNA check behind it. TRBV21-1 is recorded as a pseudogene. CDR3 length: 17 residues. The CDR3 spells CASSKEGGGITYNEQFF. The DNA for the CDR3 is TGTGCCAGCAGCAAAGAGGGAGGGGGGATCACCTACAATGAGCAGTTCTTC.

This chain joins TRBV6-5 and TRBJ2-7, with a possible D match to TRBD1 (6 bases). The CDR3 extends over 15 amino acids. The V gene's germline CDR1 is MNHEY and CDR2 SVGAGI. The V end lost 6 bases, the J end lost 3 bases, and 18 bases lay between the germline ends. CDR3 amino acids: CASRALGTFVYEQYF. In DNA form, the CDR3 reads TGTGCCAGCAGAGCCCTAGGGACATTTGTCTACGAGCAGTACTTC.

This clone appeared once. This chain links TRBV19 with TRBJ1-5; D might be TRBD1 (6 bases). This CDR3 contains 14 residues. The V gene's germline CDR1 is LNHDA and CDR2 SQIVND (reference sequence). V lost 2 bases and J lost 7, with 12 bases in between. This CDR3 is CASSIQQGLQPQHF. In DNA form, the CDR3 reads TGTGCCAGTAGTATACAACAGGGTCTACAGCCCCAGCATTTT.

The V and J genes are TRBV27 and TRBJ2-3, with 9 nucleotides matching TRBD1. Trimming removed 3 bases from V and 4 bases from J; junction bases left unmatched: 11. There are 17 residues in the CDR3. Germline loops: CDR1 MNHEY, CDR2 SMNVEV (reference sequence). The CDR3 loop reads CASSLGTGTGFSDTQYF. CDR3 nucleotides: TGTGCCAGCAGTTTGGGTACCGGGACAGGGTTTTCAGATACGCAGTATTTT.

This clone occurred once. The rearrangement uses TRBV19 and TRBJ2-3; 7 positions match TRBD2. CDR3 length: 17 residues. The germline V gene has CDR1 LNHDA and CDR2 SQIVND (reference sequence). V gave up 5 bases and J gave up 6 bases; unmatched junction bases: 17. The CDR3 nucleotides are TGTGCCAGTAGTTATTCGTGGGGCGGGGGAGCACTGGATACGCAGTATTTT. Residues: CASSYSWGGGALDTQYF. The whole variable domain, remainder taken from reference TRBV19 and TRBJ2-3, is DGGITQSPKYLFRKEGQNVTLSCEQNLNHDAMYWYRQDPGQGLRLIYYSQIVNDFQKGDIAEGYSVSREKKESFPLTVTSAQKNPTAFYLCASSYSWGGGALDTQYFGPGTRLTVL.

The chain couples TRBV18 to TRBJ2-5; 11 bases agree with TRBD1. The CDR3 has 14 amino acids. The V gene's germline CDR1 is KGHSH and CDR2 LQKENI. V shed 3 bases, J shed 4 bases, and the junction held 1 base outside the gene matches. DNA for the CDR3: TGTGCCAGCTCACCGGGACAGGGGGTAGAGACCCAGTACTTC. Encoded protein: CASSPGQGVETQYF.

This clone was detected only a few times. The chain is built from TRBV27 and TRBJ1-5; D gene uncertain. This CDR3 spans 15 amino acids. V lost 8 bases and J 1 base, leaving 15 bases between the germline ends. Germline values: CDR1 MNHEY, CDR2 SMNVEV (reference sequence). DNA of the CDR3: TGTGCCAGCTCCCGGAAGGGAGGCAGCAATCAGCCCCAGCATTTT. This encodes CASSRKGGSNQPQHF.

This chain uses TRBV7-7 with TRBJ2-5; possible D gene TRBD2, 6 bases. The V gene lost 5 bases and the J gene lost 5 bases, with 21 bases spanning the gap. The CDR3 runs 16 residues. Germline-derived CDR1 and CDR2 are SSHAT and FNYEAQ (reference sequence). CDR3 in amino acids: CASSHRELGDFETQYF. CDR3 nucleotide sequence: TGTGCCAGCAGCCACCGGGAACTAGGGGACTTTGAGACCCAGTACTTC.

The chain is built from TRBV19 and TRBJ1-2; 9 bases are a match to TRBD1. The CDR3 is 16 residues long. The ends lost 5 bases at V and 4 bases at J; junction bases unmatched: 11. Germline-derived CDR1 and CDR2 are LNHDA and SQIVND (reference sequence). The CDR3: CASSVGQGISLYGYTF. The DNA of the CDR3 is TGTGCCAGTAGTGTCGGACAGGGGATCTCCCTCTATGGCTACACCTTC. Full variable domain (outside the CDR3, taken from reference TRBV19 and TRBJ1-2): DGGITQSPKYLFRKEGQNVTLSCEQNLNHDAMYWYRQDPGQGLRLIYYSQIVNDFQKGDIAEGYSVSREKKESFPLTVTSAQKNPTAFYLCASSVGQGISLYGYTFGSGTRLTVV.

The rearrangement joins TRBV6-1 to TRBJ2-7; D perhaps matches TRBD2 (6 bases). The CDR3 has 15 amino acids. The V end lost 0 bases, the J end lost 4 bases, and 13 bases lay between the germline ends. Germline V CDR1 and CDR2: MNHNS, SASEGT. The CDR3 nucleotides read TGTGCCAGCAGTGAAGCGCCCGGGGGAGGATACGAGCAGTACTTC. It is translated as CASSEAPGGGYEQYF.

This clone was observed a single time. V gene TRBV5-8 combines with J gene TRBJ2-3, with 12 bases identical to TRBD2. The V gene's germline CDR1 is SGHTS and CDR2 YDEGEE. The CDR3 totals 17 residues. Trimming at V came to 0 bases and at J to 0 bases, leaving 2 bases not matched to a gene. The CDR3 region is CASSLGLAGASTDTQYF. Written as DNA, the CDR3 is TGTGCCAGCAGCTTGGGACTAGCGGGGGCTAGCACAGATACGCAGTATTTT.

This chain uses TRBV24-1 with TRBJ2-5, with 12 bases matching TRBD2. The CDR3 extends over 17 amino acids. J was trimmed by 0 bases and V by 3 bases; bases with no gene match: 4. The germline V gene has CDR1 KGHDR and CDR2 SFDVKD. CDR3 protein: CATSDPTSGGYQETQYF. CDR3 DNA sequence: TGTGCCACCAGTGATCCCACTAGCGGGGGGTACCAAGAGACCCAGTACTTC.

This clone was recorded a few times. This rearrangement joins TRBV5-6 to TRBJ1-2, with no clear D. Germline assignment: CDR1 SGHDT and CDR2 YYEEEE. This CDR3 is built from 12 residues. Between the trimmed V and J ends, which lost 1 base and 4 bases, there was a span of 5 bases. In DNA form, the CDR3 reads TGTGCCAGCAGCTTGCCATCCTATGGCTACACCTTC. This gives the protein CASSLPSYGYTF. Full variable domain (rest looked up from reference TRBV5-6 and TRBJ1-2): DAGVTQSPTHLIKTRGQQVTLRCSPKSGHDTVSWYQQALGQGPQFIFQYYEEEERQRGNFPDRFSGHQFPNYSSELNVNALLLGDSALYLCASSLPSYGYTFGSGTRLTVV.